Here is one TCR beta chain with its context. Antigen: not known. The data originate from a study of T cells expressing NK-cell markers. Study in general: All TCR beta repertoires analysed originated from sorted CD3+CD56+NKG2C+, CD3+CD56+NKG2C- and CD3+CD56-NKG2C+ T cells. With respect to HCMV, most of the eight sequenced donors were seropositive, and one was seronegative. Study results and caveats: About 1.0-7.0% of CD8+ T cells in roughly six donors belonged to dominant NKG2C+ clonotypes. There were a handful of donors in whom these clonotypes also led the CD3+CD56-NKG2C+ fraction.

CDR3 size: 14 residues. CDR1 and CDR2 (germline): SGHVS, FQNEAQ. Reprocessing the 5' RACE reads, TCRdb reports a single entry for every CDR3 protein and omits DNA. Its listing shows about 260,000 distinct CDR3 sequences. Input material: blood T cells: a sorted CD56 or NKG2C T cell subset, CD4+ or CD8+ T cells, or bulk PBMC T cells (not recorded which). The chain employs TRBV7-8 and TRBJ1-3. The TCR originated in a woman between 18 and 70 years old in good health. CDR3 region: CASKVGSSGNTIYF.